These 18 T cell receptor beta chains came from one sample sequenced in a study of CD8 T cells in ankylosing spondylitis. MiXCR, run by TCRdb on the 5' RACE reads, gives a single entry per CDR3 protein. Seen here are hundreds of thousands of distinct CDR3 sequences, over 7% observed once, and the top ten hold approximately 5%. The sequenced sample was blood, either unsorted or a sorted T cell fraction (not recorded which). Receptors were obtained from a female donor with ankylosing spondylitis or in good health (not recorded which).

This clonotype was counted ten times or more. The chain links TRBV6-6 to TRBJ1-2; tentative D call: TRBD1 (6 bases). Germline V gene lookup returns CDR1 MNHNY and CDR2 SVGAGI (reference sequence). V dropped 7 bases and J dropped 2 bases, with 20 bases sitting between them. This CDR3 is built from 16 residues. CDR3 bases: TGTGCCAGCACTCTCGGCCGGGGAGGGGGGAACTATGGCTACACCTTC. Protein: CASTLGRGGGNYGYTF.

This clonotype was detected many times. CDR3 loop: CASRDRTGTQYF. DNA for the CDR3: TGTGCCAGTCGGGATCGCACGGGGACCCAGTACTTC. J is TRBJ2-5 and V is TRBV19, with a weak D call TRBD2 (5 bases). The CDR3 is 12 residues long. Trimming cost V 8 bases and J 7 bases, with 14 bases left between them. Per germline, CDR1 LNHDA and CDR2 SQIVND (reference sequence).

This clonotype was detected a few times. The rearrangement uses TRBV7-2 and TRBJ1-5, with TRBD1 as a possible D gene (6 bases). Germline CDR1 SGHTA, CDR2 FQGNSA. V lost 1 base, J lost 1 base, and 14 bases lay in between. There are 17 residues in the CDR3. The CDR3 protein is CASSLGVRGASNQPQHF. CDR3 nucleotides: TGTGCCAGCAGCTTAGGCGTTCGGGGGGCGAGCAATCAGCCCCAGCATTTT.

The V call is TRBV20-1, the J call TRBJ1-1; 9 bases agree with TRBD1. V shed 7 bases, J shed 1 base, and the junction held 16 bases outside the gene matches. The CDR3 loop spans 17 amino acids. Germline V gene sequence: CDR1 DFQATT, CDR2 SNEGSKA (reference sequence). CDR3 amino acids: CSVSRQGGYVGNTEAFF. The DNA for the CDR3 is TGCAGTGTCTCAAGACAGGGGGGTTACGTTGGGAACACTGAAGCTTTCTTT.

This clonotype was counted at least ten times. The chain links TRBV12-3 or TRBV12-4 to TRBJ2-2; the D gene is possibly TRBD1 (6 bases). V gave up 10 bases and J gave up 5 bases, with 14 bases separating them. This CDR3 spans 13 amino acids. The CDR3 region is CATVIQGTGELFF. The CDR3 nucleotides are TGTGCCACAGTGATACAGGGTACCGGGGAGCTGTTTTTT.

At least ten counts were recorded for this clonotype. The rearrangement uses TRBV28 and TRBJ2-3; 12 bases match TRBD2. This CDR3 has 15 amino acids. V was pared by 6 bases and J by 6 bases, with 7 bases of the junction left unmatched. Germline loops: CDR1 MDHEN, CDR2 SYDVKM. The DNA for the CDR3 is TGTGCCAGCAGCCTCACGACTAGCGGGAGCGATACGCAGTATTTT. It is translated as CASSLTTSGSDTQYF.

On this clonotype: This may come from a read error, since a much larger clone is one base off. The rearrangement links TRBV18 to TRBJ1-1; possible D gene TRBD1, 5 bases. Germline lookup yields CDR1 KGHSH and CDR2 LQKENI. The CDR3 is 14 residues long. In nucleotides, the CDR3 is TGTACCAGCTCACCCCGGGGGGTAGGCACTGAAGCTTTCTTT. Translating it yields CTSSPRGVGTEAFF.

In this sample, this clonotype turned up many times. The V and J genes are TRBV20-1 and TRBJ2-7; perhaps TRBD1 as D (6 bases). The CDR3 contains 13 residues. V dropped 0 bases and J dropped 2 bases, with 8 bases sitting between them. Germline loops: CDR1 DFQATT, CDR2 SNEGSKA (reference sequence). CDR3 sequence: CSARDEGAYEQYF. In nucleotides, the CDR3 is TGCAGTGCTAGAGACGAGGGGGCCTACGAGCAGTACTTC.

This clonotype was recorded at least ten times. This rearrangement joins TRBV12-3 or TRBV12-4 to TRBJ1-5; D not certain. The CDR3 totals 13 residues. V was pared by 3 bases and J by 9 bases, with 12 bases between. In DNA form, the CDR3 reads TGTGCCAGCAGTTTTGAGGCCCGTGGGCCCCAGCATTTT. This encodes CASSFEARGPQHF.

The table lists this clonotype with many counts. The chain carries TRBV9 and TRBJ2-2, with TRBD1 as a possible D gene (6 bases). The CDR3 loop spans 15 amino acids. Trimming removed 2 bases from V and 2 bases from J, with 10 bases in between. Germline-derived CDR1 and CDR2 are SGDLS and YYNGEE. CDR3 sequence reads: CASSVQGPNTGELFF. CDR3 DNA: TGTGCCAGCAGCGTCCAGGGGCCTAACACCGGGGAGCTGTTTTTT.

Many counts were recorded for this clonotype. This chain joins TRBV29-1 and TRBJ2-1; D might be TRBD1 (6 bases). The CDR3 has 14 amino acids. The V and J ends lost 3 bases and 8 bases respectively, with 17 bases between them. Germline assignment: CDR1 SQVTM and CDR2 ANQGSEA. The CDR3 coding sequence is TGCAGCGTTGAGGGGGCCAGCCGGGGTTATGAGCAGTTCTTC. It yields the protein CSVEGASRGYEQFF.

This clonotype was recorded at least ten times. The chain couples TRBV5-1 to TRBJ1-1, with D possibly being TRBD1 (6 bases). From germline, CDR1 is SGHRS and CDR2 YFSETQ. V was clipped by 4 bases and J by 4 bases, with 17 bases between them. This CDR3 has 15 amino acids. CDR3 sequence (DNA): TGCGCCAGCAGCCCGTTACAGGGAATTGTCACTGAAGCTTTCTTT. Residues: CASSPLQGIVTEAFF.

The chain joins TRBV7-2 to TRBJ1-1, with D perhaps matching TRBD1 (5 bases). CDR1 is SGHTA, CDR2 FQGNSA, per germline. CDR3 size: 13 residues. The germline V and J ends were trimmed by 4 bases and 7 bases, with 13 bases remaining between them. The DNA of the CDR3 is TGTGCCAGCAGCTCGAGGGGAGAAGGTGAAGCTTTCTTT. This codes for CASSSRGEGEAFF.

This clonotype has more than one count but fewer than ten. V and J are TRBV5-1 and TRBJ1-5, with D possibly TRBD1 on 5 matching bases. Germline CDR1 is SGHRS and CDR2 is YFSETQ. V was clipped by 4 bases and J by 1 base, with 12 bases between them. The CDR3 totals 15 residues. The DNA for the CDR3 is TGCGCCAGCAGCCCGGGACTGAGGAGCAATCAGCCCCAGCATTTT. Residues: CASSPGLRSNQPQHF.

The table lists this clonotype with many counts. The chain links TRBV3-1 to TRBJ2-6; D unclear. The CDR3 length is 14 residues. Per the germline V gene, CDR1 is LGHDT and CDR2 is YNNKEL (reference sequence). V was clipped by 8 bases and J by 2 bases, with 10 bases between them. This CDR3 reads CASGDKAGANVLTF. The CDR3 DNA is TGTGCCAGCGGTGACAAAGCTGGGGCCAACGTCCTGACTTTC.

This clonotype was picked up many times. The chain uses TRBV11-3 and TRBJ2-7, with D hard to call. Germline V lookup: CDR1 SGHNT, CDR2 YENEEA. The CDR3 length is 13 residues. Trimming removed 3 bases at V and 7 bases at J, with 13 bases between. DNA for the CDR3: TGTGCCAGCAGCTTCCCGGGCTCGGATGAGCAGTACTTC. Translation gives CASSFPGSDEQYF.

The sample holds many counts of this clonotype. V gene TRBV20-1 combines with J gene TRBJ2-1; the match to TRBD2 covers 9 bases. The CDR3 totals 13 residues. Losses at the gene ends were 3 bases for V and 12 bases for J; bases not matched to a gene: 9. Germline V gene lookup returns CDR1 DFQATT and CDR2 SNEGSKA (reference sequence). For the CDR3, the DNA is TGCAGTGCTAGCCCGGCGGGACTAGCAGGGCAGTTCTTC. Translating gives CSASPAGLAGQFF.

Many counts were recorded for this clonotype. V and J are TRBV20-1 and TRBJ2-3, with a weak D call TRBD2 (5 bases). Trimming pared 7 bases from V and 2 bases from J, leaving 13 bases between. Germline V gene lookup returns CDR1 DFQATT and CDR2 SNEGSKA (reference sequence). This CDR3 comprises 13 residues. The CDR3 nucleotides are TGCAGTGTGAAGGGAGAATTCACAGATACGCAGTATTTT. This gives the protein CSVKGEFTDTQYF.